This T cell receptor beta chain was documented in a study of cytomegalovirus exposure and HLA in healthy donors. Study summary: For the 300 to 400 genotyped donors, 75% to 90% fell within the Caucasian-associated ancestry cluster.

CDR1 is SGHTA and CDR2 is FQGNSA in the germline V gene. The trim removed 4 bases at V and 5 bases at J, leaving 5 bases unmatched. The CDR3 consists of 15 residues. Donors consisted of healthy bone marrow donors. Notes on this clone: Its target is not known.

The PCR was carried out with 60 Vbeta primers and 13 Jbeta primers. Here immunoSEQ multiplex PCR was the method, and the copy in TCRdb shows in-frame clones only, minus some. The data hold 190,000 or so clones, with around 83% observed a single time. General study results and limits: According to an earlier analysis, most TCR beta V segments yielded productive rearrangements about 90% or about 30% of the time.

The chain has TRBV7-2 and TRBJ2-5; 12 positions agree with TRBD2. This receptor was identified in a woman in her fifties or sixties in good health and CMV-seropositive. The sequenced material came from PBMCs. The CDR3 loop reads CASSSSGGAFETQYF. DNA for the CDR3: TGTGCCAGCAGCTCTAGCGGGGGGGCGTTCGAGACCCAGTACTTC.